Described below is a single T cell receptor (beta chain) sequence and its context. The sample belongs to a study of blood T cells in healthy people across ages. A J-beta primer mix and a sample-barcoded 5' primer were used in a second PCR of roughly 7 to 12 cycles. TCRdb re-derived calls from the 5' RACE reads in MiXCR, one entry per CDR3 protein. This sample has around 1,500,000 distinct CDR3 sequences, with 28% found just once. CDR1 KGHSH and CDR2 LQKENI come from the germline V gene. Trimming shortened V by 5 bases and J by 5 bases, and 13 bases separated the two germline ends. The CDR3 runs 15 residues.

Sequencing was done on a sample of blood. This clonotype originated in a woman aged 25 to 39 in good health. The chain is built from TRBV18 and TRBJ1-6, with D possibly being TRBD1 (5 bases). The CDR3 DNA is TGTGCCAGCTCATCCCGGGACGTAGATAATTCACCCCTCCACTTT. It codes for CASSSRDVDNSPLHF.